Presented here are 22 T cell receptor beta chains from one specimen sequenced in a study of beta chain features in type 1 diabetes. The isolated RNA, all of it, was reverse transcribed, so expressed TCRB transcripts were what got sequenced. The data were produced by immunoSEQ multiplex PCR, yet TCRdb's version contains in-frame clones alone and is incomplete. The sample has over 120,000 clones; 9% to 9.5% are singletons. The material sequenced was central memory CD4+ T cells from blood. These receptor sequences come from a man between 18 and 35 years old in good health.

This clone came up a few times. The V gene is TRBV15, the J gene TRBJ2-1, with D perhaps matching TRBD2 (6 bases). From germline, CDR1 is LNHNV and CDR2 YYDKDF (reference sequence). The CDR3 spans 16 residues. V dropped 1 base and J dropped 4 bases, with 14 bases sitting between them. The CDR3 loop is CATSRASGLAYNEQFF. CDR3 sequence (DNA): TGTGCCACCAGCAGAGCCTCGGGGCTAGCGTACAATGAGCAGTTCTTC.

This clone was counted between two and nine times. This rearrangement joins TRBV7-2 to TRBJ2-3; 8 bases line up with TRBD2. This CDR3 has 15 residues. Trimming cost V 3 bases and J 0 bases; bases outside gene matches: 2. Germline V gene lookup returns CDR1 SGHTA and CDR2 FQGNSA. The CDR3 nucleotides read TGTGCCAGCAGCTTTAGCGGGGAAAGCACAGATACGCAGTATTTT. It encodes CASSFSGESTDTQYF.

The rearrangement joins TRBV30 to TRBJ1-6; tentatively, D is TRBD1 (6 bases). The CDR3 runs 13 residues. Trimming pared 4 bases from V and 10 bases from J, leaving 14 bases between. Germline V gives CDR1 GTSNPN, CDR2 SVGIG (reference sequence). The CDR3 protein is CAWNRAGHSPLHF. In DNA, the CDR3 is TGTGCCTGGAACAGGGCCGGGCACTCACCCCTCCACTTT.

The gene calls are TRBV7-2 and TRBJ2-3; 12 nucleotides agree with TRBD2. CDR3 length equals 17 residues. The V and J ends lost 5 bases and 1 base, in that order; junction bases with no gene match: 7. The germline gives CDR1 SGHTA, CDR2 FQGNSA. CDR3 nucleotide sequence: TGTGCCAGCAGCCTCCGACTAGCGGGGGACCGCACAGATACGCAGTATTTT. Translated, it gives CASSLRLAGDRTDTQYF.

The rearrangement links TRBV19 to TRBJ2-7, with a tentative D call TRBD2 (6 bases). V was shortened by 3 bases and J by 3 bases, with 18 bases between the two germline ends. Looked up from germline, CDR1 is LNHDA and CDR2 is SQIVND (reference sequence). This CDR3 comprises 16 residues. In nucleotides, the CDR3 is TGTGCCAGTAGTATTGGAGGGGCAGGGATTAACTACGAGCAGTACTTC. It is translated as CASSIGGAGINYEQYF.

This clone was detected a few times. The chain links TRBV7-2 to TRBJ2-5, with 8 nucleotides matching TRBD1. From germline, CDR1 is SGHTA and CDR2 FQGNSA. J was trimmed by 5 bases and V by 2 bases; bases with no gene match: 7. The CDR3 contains 15 residues. In nucleotides, the CDR3 is TGTGCCAGCAGCTTACGTGGCAGGGGGCTGGAGACCCAGTACTTC. Its protein is CASSLRGRGLETQYF. Complete variable domain (other parts from reference TRBV7-2 and TRBJ2-5): GAGVSQSPSNKVTEKGKDVELRCDPISGHTALYWYRQSLGQGLEFLIYFQGNSAPDKSGLPSDRFSAERTGGSVSTLTIQRTQQEDSAVYLCASSLRGRGLETQYFGPGTRLLVL.

This chain links TRBV18 with TRBJ2-5; D perhaps matches TRBD2 (7 bases). V shed 2 bases and J shed 4 bases, with 11 bases lying between them. In germline, CDR1 is KGHSH, CDR2 LQKENI. The CDR3 sequence is 14 residues long. The CDR3 spells CASSPMGGGETQYF. CDR3 coding DNA: TGTGCCAGCTCACCAATGGGAGGGGGAGAGACCCAGTACTTC.

In its sample, this clone was seen a few times. The chain combines TRBV7-2 with TRBJ1-2, with D unresolved. From germline, CDR1 is SGHTA and CDR2 FQGNSA. This CDR3 contains 15 residues. V was trimmed by 1 base and J by 0 bases, leaving 9 bases between them. CDR3 nucleotides: TGTGCCAGCAGCTTAGGCCCGGTAGCTAACTATGGCTACACCTTC. Protein sequence: CASSLGPVANYGYTF. The full variable domain, its missing parts supplied by reference TRBV7-2 and TRBJ1-2, is GAGVSQSPSNKVTEKGKDVELRCDPISGHTALYWYRQSLGQGLEFLIYFQGNSAPDKSGLPSDRFSAERTGGSVSTLTIQRTQQEDSAVYLCASSLGPVANYGYTFGSGTRLTVV.

The sample holds a few counts of this clone. The chain joins TRBV30 to TRBJ1-2, with TRBD1 matching 7 bases. V shed 0 bases and J 5 bases; nucleotides not matched to a gene: 9. The CDR3 loop spans 15 amino acids. The germline gives CDR1 GTSNPN, CDR2 SVGIG (reference sequence). The CDR3 region is CAWSVPTGAPYGYTF. DNA of the CDR3: TGTGCCTGGAGTGTGCCAACAGGGGCTCCTTATGGCTACACCTTC.

The rearrangement uses TRBV28 and TRBJ1-5; 8 nucleotides line up with TRBD1. Germline-derived CDR1 and CDR2 are MDHEN and SYDVKM. CDR3 length: 15 residues. The V segment lost 3 bases and the J segment 7 bases; nucleotides outside the gene matches: 8. This chain's CDR3 is CASSFPGQGGQPQHF. In DNA form, the CDR3 reads TGTGCCAGCAGTTTTCCCGGACAGGGAGGACAGCCCCAGCATTTT.

The rearrangement uses TRBV28 and TRBJ1-6; a possible D gene is TRBD1 (6 bases). The CDR3 covers 15 residues. Germline CDR1 is MDHEN and CDR2 is SYDVKM. Trimming took off 2 bases at V and 7 bases at J, with 12 bases between the two ends. CDR3 DNA: TGTGCCAGCAGTTTAGTGGGGGCAGGGAATTCACCCCTCCACTTT. It yields the protein CASSLVGAGNSPLHF. Drawing the rest from reference TRBV28 and TRBJ1-6, the complete variable domain is DVKVTQSSRYLVKRTGEKVFLECVQDMDHENMFWYRQDPGLGLRLIYFSYDVKMKEKGDIPEGYSVSREKKERFSLILESASTNQTSMYLCASSLVGAGNSPLHFGNGTRLTVT.

The gene calls are TRBV5-8 and TRBJ2-2, with D possibly TRBD1 on 6 matching bases. The CDR3 length is 15 residues. Germline values: CDR1 SGHTS, CDR2 YDEGEE. Trimming removed 4 bases from V and 0 bases from J, with 10 bases in between. As DNA, the CDR3 is TGTGCCAGCAGCCGTGGGACAACGAACACCGGGGAGCTGTTTTTT. The encoded protein is CASSRGTTNTGELFF.

This clone appeared a few times. J is TRBJ2-3 and V is TRBV6-6; 8 nucleotides align to TRBD1. V shed 6 bases and J 1 base; nucleotides not matched to a gene: 9. CDR1 MNHNY and CDR2 SVGAGI come from the germline V gene (reference sequence). CDR3 length: 16 amino acids. CDR3 sequence reads: CASRTTGGKGTDTQYF. The CDR3 nucleotides read TGTGCCAGCAGAACCACAGGGGGTAAAGGCACAGATACGCAGTATTTT.

J is TRBJ2-7 and V is TRBV27; possibly TRBD2 for D (6 bases). V was pared by 6 bases and J by 6 bases, with 12 bases between. The CDR3 spans 12 residues. The germline V gene encodes CDR1 MNHEY and CDR2 SMNVEV (reference sequence). CDR3 nucleotide sequence: TGTGCCAGCAGCCCGGGCGGGGTCGAGCAGTACTTC. This codes for CASSPGGVEQYF.

V gene TRBV16 combines with J gene TRBJ2-7; a possible D gene is TRBD2 (5 bases). Trimming stripped 3 bases from V and 1 base from J, with 10 bases between. The germline V gene encodes CDR1 KGHSY and CDR2 FQNENV. The length of the CDR3 is 14 residues. The CDR3 bases are TGTGCCAGCAGCCAGTATACGGGATCCTACGAGCAGTACTTC. This sequence encodes CASSQYTGSYEQYF.

A few counts support this clone. The CDR3 DNA sequence: TGTGCCAGCAGCTCCCGAGCGGGCGCCAACGATAAAGATACGCAGTATTTT. Its protein is CASSSRAGANDKDTQYF. V is TRBV7-2 and J is TRBJ2-3; TRBD2 might be the D (6 bases). Germline CDR1 is SGHTA and CDR2 is FQGNSA. The CDR3 extends over 17 amino acids. Trimming removed 4 bases at V and 5 bases at J, with 22 bases between.

This clone was picked up a small number of times. The V call is TRBV5-7, the J call TRBJ1-5; 8 positions agree with TRBD1. TRBV5-7 is designated an ORF whose function remains uncertain. This CDR3 has 19 amino acids. With 0 bases clipped from V and 0 bases from J, the junction kept 11 bases outside the gene matches. CDR3 nucleotides: TGTGCCAGCAGCTTGGTTTGGGACAGGAGGTTTTATAGCAATCAGCCCCAGCATTTT. Encoded protein: CASSLVWDRRFYSNQPQHF.

The chain couples TRBV19 to TRBJ1-5, with D possibly being TRBD1 (5 bases). CDR3 length: 14 residues. Germline CDR1 and CDR2: LNHDA and SQIVND (reference sequence). The germline V and J ends were trimmed by 7 bases and 11 bases, with 21 bases remaining between them. The CDR3 DNA reads as TGTGCCAGTATGGCCAGGGAGCGTCGGGGGGCCCAGCATTTT. Protein product: CASMARERRGAQHF.

The J gene is TRBJ2-1, the V gene TRBV19; TRBD2 agrees at 8 bases. This CDR3 region has 15 residues. Germline-derived CDR1 and CDR2 are LNHDA and SQIVND (reference sequence). V lost 4 bases to trimming and J lost 4 bases; unmatched junction nucleotides: 6. For the CDR3, the DNA is TGTGCCAGTAGTAGACTAGCGAATGTATACAATGAGCAGTTCTTC. This translates into CASSRLANVYNEQFF.

The gene calls are TRBV5-4 and TRBJ2-1, with 13 positions matching TRBD2. The CDR3 has 15 residues. From germline, CDR1 is SGHNT and CDR2 YYREEE (reference sequence). Trimming cost V 1 base and J 8 bases; bases outside gene matches: 3. The CDR3 is CASSLRLAGGDEQFF. The CDR3 bases are TGTGCCAGCAGCTTGCGACTAGCGGGGGGAGATGAGCAGTTCTTC.

This rearrangement joins TRBV30 to TRBJ2-7; no definite D call. CDR1 GTSNPN and CDR2 SVGIG come from the germline V gene (reference sequence). The V end lost 0 bases, the J end lost 7 bases, and 7 bases lay between the germline ends. The CDR3 is 11 residues long. The CDR3 is CAWSVRWEQYF. CDR3 sequence (DNA): TGTGCCTGGAGTGTACGGTGGGAGCAGTACTTC.

This clone was detected only once. The V gene is TRBV27, the J gene TRBJ2-7; 9 bases agree with TRBD1. This CDR3 has 15 residues. The germline CDR1 and CDR2 sequences are MNHEY and SMNVEV (reference sequence). Unmatched junction bases numbered 8, after V lost 4 bases and J lost 4 bases. This CDR3 is CASSSRGQGSYEQYF. CDR3 coding DNA: TGTGCCAGCAGTTCCCGGGGACAGGGTTCATACGAGCAGTACTTC.